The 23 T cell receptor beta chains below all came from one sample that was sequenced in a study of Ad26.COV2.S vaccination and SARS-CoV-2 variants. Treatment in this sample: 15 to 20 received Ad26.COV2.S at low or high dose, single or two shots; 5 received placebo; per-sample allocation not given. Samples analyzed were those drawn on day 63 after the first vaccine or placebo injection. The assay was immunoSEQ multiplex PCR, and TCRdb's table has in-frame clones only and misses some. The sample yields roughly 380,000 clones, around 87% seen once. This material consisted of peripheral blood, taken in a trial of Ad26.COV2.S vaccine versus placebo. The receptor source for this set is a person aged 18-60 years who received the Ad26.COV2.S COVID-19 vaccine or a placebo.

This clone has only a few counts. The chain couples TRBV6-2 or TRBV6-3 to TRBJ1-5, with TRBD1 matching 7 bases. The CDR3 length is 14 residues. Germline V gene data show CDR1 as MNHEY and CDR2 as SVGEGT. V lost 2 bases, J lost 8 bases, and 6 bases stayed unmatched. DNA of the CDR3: TGTGCCAGCAGTTACCCAGACAGGGCTGAGCCCCAGCATTTT. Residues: CASSYPDRAEPQHF.

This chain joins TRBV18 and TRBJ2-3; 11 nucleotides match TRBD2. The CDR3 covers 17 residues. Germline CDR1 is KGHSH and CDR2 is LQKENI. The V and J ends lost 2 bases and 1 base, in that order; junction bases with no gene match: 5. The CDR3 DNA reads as TGTGCCAGCTCACCAGAAGTACTAGCGGGGGGCACAGATACGCAGTATTTT. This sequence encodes CASSPEVLAGGTDTQYF.

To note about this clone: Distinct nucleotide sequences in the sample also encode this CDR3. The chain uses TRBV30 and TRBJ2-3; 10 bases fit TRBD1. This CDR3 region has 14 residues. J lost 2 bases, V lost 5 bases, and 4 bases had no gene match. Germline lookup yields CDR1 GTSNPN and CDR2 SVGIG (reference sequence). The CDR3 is CAWGQGGLTDTQYF. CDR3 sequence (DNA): TGTGCCTGGGGACAGGGGGGCCTCACAGATACGCAGTATTTT.

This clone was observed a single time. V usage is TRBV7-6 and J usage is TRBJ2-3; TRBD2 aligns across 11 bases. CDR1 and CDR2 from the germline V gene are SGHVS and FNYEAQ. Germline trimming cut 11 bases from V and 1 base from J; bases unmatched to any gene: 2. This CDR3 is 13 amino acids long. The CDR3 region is CAVLAGGTDTQYF. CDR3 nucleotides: TGTGCCGTACTAGCGGGGGGCACAGATACGCAGTATTTT.

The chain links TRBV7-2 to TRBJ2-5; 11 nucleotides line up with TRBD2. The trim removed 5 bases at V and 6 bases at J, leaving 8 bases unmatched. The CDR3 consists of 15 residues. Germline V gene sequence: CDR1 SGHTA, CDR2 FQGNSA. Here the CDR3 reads CASSHSSGGRKTQYF. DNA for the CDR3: TGTGCCAGCAGCCACTCTAGCGGGGGGCGGAAGACCCAGTACTTC.

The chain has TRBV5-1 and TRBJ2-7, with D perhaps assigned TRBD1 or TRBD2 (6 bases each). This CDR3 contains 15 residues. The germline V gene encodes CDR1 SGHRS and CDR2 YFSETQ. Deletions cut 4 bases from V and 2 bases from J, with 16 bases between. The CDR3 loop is CASSPGGGRTYEQYF. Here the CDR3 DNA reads TGCGCCAGCAGCCCGGGTGGGGGGCGCACCTACGAGCAGTACTTC.

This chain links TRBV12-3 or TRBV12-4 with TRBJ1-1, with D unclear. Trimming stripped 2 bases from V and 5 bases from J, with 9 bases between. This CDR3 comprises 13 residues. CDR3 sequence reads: CASSLTAYTEAFF. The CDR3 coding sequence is TGTGCCAGCAGTTTAACGGCCTATACTGAAGCTTTCTTT.

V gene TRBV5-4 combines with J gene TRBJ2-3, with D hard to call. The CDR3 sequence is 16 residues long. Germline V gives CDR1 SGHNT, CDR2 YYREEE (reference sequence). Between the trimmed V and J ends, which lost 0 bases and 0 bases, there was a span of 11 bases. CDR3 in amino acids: CASSLASFISTDTQYF. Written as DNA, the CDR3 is TGTGCCAGCAGCTTGGCAAGCTTCATTAGCACAGATACGCAGTATTTT. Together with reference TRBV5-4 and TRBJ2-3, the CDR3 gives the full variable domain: ETGVTQSPTHLIKTRGQQVTLRCSSQSGHNTVSWYQQALGQGPQFIFQYYREEENGRGNFPPRFSGLQFPNYSSELNVNALELDDSALYLCASSLASFISTDTQYFGPGTRLTVL.

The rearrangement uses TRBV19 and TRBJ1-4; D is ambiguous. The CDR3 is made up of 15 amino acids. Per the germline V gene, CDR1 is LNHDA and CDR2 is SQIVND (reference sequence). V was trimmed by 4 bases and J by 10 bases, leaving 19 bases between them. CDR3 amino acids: CASSRSDPAAGKLFF. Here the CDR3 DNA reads TGTGCCAGTAGTAGGTCGGACCCGGCAGCCGGAAAACTGTTTTTT.

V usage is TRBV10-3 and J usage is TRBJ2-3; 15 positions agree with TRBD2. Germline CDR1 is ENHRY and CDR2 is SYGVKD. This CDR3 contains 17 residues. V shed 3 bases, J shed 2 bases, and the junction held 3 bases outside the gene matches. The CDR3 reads CAISDGTSGGPTDTQYF. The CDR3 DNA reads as TGTGCCATCAGTGATGGGACTAGCGGGGGGCCCACAGATACGCAGTATTTT.

CDR3 sequence reads: CASSRAFGGGTGELFF. CDR3 DNA: TGTGCCAGCAGTCGAGCGTTCGGTGGGGGCACCGGGGAGCTGTTTTTT. The chain links TRBV6-2 or TRBV6-3 to TRBJ2-2; D may match TRBD1 or TRBD2 (5 bases each). Trimming removed 5 bases at V and 4 bases at J, with 17 bases between. CDR3 size: 16 residues. CDR1 and CDR2 from the germline V gene are MNHEY and SVGEGT.

CDR3 sequence (DNA): TGTGCCAGCAGTAGGACGGAAGGCCTCTCCTACAATGAGCAGTTCTTC. Its protein is CASSRTEGLSYNEQFF. The V and J genes are TRBV11-2 and TRBJ2-1; D not certain. The ends were cut back, 6 bases at V and 0 bases at J, with 15 bases in the middle. Germline V gene data show CDR1 as SGHAT and CDR2 as FQNNGV. The CDR3 has 16 residues.

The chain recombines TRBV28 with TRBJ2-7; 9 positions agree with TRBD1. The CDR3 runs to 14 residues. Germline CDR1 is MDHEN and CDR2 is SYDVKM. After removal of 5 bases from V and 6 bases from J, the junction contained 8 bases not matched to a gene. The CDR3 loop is CASSLTGGAVEQYF. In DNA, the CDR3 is TGTGCCAGCAGTCTGACAGGGGGAGCGGTCGAGCAGTACTTC.

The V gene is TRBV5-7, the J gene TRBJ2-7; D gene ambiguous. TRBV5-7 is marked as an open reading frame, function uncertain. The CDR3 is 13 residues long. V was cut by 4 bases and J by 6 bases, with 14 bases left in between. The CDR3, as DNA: TGTGCCAGCAGCGCGGATCGTGGGGTCGAGCAGTACTTC. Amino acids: CASSADRGVEQYF.

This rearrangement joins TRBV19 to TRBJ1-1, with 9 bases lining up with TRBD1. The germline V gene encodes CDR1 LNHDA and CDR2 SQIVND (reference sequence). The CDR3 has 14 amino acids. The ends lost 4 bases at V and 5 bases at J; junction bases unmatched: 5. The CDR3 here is CASSTTGGRTEAFF. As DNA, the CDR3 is TGTGCCAGTAGTACGACAGGGGGAAGAACTGAAGCTTTCTTT.

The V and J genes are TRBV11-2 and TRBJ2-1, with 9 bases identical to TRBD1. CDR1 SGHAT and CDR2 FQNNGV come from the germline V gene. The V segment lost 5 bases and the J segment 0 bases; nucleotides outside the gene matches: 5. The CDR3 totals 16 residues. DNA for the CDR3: TGTGCCAGCAGCCGTACAGGGGGCAGCTCCTACAATGAGCAGTTCTTC. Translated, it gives CASSRTGGSSYNEQFF.

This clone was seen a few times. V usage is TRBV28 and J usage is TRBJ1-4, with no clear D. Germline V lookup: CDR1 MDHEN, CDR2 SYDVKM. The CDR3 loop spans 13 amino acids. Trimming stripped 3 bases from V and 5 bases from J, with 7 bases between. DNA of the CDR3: TGTGCCAGCAGTTTTTTGGGCAATGAAAAACTGTTTTTT. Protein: CASSFLGNEKLFF.

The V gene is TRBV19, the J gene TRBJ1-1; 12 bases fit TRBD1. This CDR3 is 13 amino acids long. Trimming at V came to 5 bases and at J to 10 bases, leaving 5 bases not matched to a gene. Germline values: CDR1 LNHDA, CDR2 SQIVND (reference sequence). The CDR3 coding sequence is TGTGCCAGTAGTTCCGGGACAGGGGGCCCAGCTTTCTTT. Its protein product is CASSSGTGGPAFF.

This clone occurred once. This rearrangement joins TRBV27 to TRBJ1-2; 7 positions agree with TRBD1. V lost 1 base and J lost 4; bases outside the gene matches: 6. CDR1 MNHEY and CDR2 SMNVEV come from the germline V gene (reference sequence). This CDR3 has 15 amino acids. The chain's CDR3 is CASSLFGGGLYGYTF. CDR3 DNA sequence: TGTGCCAGCAGTTTATTCGGAGGGGGCCTCTATGGCTACACCTTC.

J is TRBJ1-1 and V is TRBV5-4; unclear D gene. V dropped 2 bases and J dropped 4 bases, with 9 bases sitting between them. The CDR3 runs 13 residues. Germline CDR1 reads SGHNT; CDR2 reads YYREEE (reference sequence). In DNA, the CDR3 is TGTGCCAGCAGCTTTTCAGCTGGCACTGAAGCTTTCTTT. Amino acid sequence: CASSFSAGTEAFF.

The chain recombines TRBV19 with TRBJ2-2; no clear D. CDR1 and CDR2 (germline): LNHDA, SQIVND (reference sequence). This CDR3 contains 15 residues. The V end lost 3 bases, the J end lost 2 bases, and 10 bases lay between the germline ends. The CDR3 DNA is TGTGCCAGTAGTATTGGGCAGGTCAACACCGGGGAGCTGTTTTTT. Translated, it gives CASSIGQVNTGELFF.

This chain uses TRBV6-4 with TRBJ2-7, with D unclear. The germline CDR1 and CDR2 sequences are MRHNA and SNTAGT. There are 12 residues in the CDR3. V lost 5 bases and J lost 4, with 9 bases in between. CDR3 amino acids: CASSPNEYEQYF. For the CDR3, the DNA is TGTGCCAGCAGTCCTAATGAATACGAGCAGTACTTC.

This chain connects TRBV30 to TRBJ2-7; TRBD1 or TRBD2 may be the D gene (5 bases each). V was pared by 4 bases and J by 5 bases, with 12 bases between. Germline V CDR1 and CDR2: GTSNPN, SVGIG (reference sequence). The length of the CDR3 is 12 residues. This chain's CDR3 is CAWNRGEHEQYF. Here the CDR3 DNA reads TGTGCCTGGAACCGAGGGGAACACGAGCAGTACTTC.